Reported below is one TCR beta chain. The target antigen is unknown. Clones were sequenced by immunoSEQ multiplex PCR, and TCRdb holds only the in-frame ones, with some missing. The data show 140,000 to 150,000 clones, 90% to 95% seen once. This sample was included in a study of T cell responses to AZD1222 COVID-19 vaccine. Study results and limitations: A reported finding is that nearly half of spike-specific TCRs target unmutated variant regions.

The material sequenced was peripheral blood, taken 28 days after the second AZD1222 dose. The sequence derives from an adult who received the AZD1222 COVID-19 vaccine.

CDR3 amino acids: CASSFWTSGSGADTQYF. The CDR3 DNA is TGCGCCAGCAGCTTTTGGACTAGCGGGAGTGGGGCAGATACGCAGTATTTT. The chain uses TRBV5-1 and TRBJ2-3, with TRBD2 matching 13 bases. Per the germline V gene, CDR1 is SGHRS and CDR2 is YFSETQ. The V and J ends lost 2 bases and 4 bases, in that order; junction bases with no gene match: 7. The CDR3 is made up of 17 amino acids.